This T cell receptor beta chain appears in the sequencing data of a study of blood T cell repertoires in COVID-19. Clones were read by immunoSEQ multiplex PCR, and TCRdb kept only the in-frame ones, dropping some. Here the sample spans under 130,000 clones, nearly 90% being singletons. CDR3 length equals 16 residues. Trimming removed 3 bases from V and 0 bases from J; junction bases left unmatched: 4. CDR1 is SEHNR, CDR2 FQNEAQ, per germline (reference sequence). Sample: peripheral blood. This chain connects TRBV7-9 to TRBJ2-3, with 9 nucleotides matching TRBD1. This sequence originates from a man aged 45 to 65 in a cohort sampled during active COVID-19. CDR3: CASSFGQGSSTDTQYF. Written as DNA, the CDR3 is TGTGCCAGCAGCTTTGGACAGGGGAGTAGCACAGATACGCAGTATTTT. The full variable domain, completed using reference TRBV7-9 and TRBJ2-3, is DTGVSQNPRHKITKRGQNVTFRCDPISEHNRLYWYRQTLGQGPEFLTYFQNEAQLEKSRLLSDRFSAERPKGSFSTLEIQRTEQGDSAMYLCASSFGQGSSTDTQYFGPGTRLTVL.